This record covers a single T cell receptor (beta chain). Under the authors' procedure: Scientists estimated how many nucleated cells there were by amplifying reference gene primers. The assay was immunoSEQ multiplex PCR, and TCRdb's table has in-frame clones only and misses some. That table is the source of V, J and clone size, and D and trimming were worked out from the DNA. The sample has about 280,000 clones, about 88% seen once. The CDR3 sequence is 15 residues long. V dropped 1 base and J dropped 7 bases, with 14 bases sitting between them. CDR1 is SEHNR, CDR2 FQNEAQ, per germline (reference sequence). This sample is drawn from a study of blood T cell repertoires in COVID-19.

The receptor's source is a woman aged 60-70 years in a cohort exposed to, infected with or recovered from COVID-19 (not recorded which). The gene calls are TRBV7-9 and TRBJ2-1; D possibly corresponds to TRBD2 (6 bases). Sequencing input: PBMCs or T cells enriched from blood (not recorded which). CDR3 residues: CASSLVSGSRNEQFF. Here the CDR3 DNA reads TGTGCCAGCAGCTTAGTTTCCGGGAGTAGGAATGAGCAGTTCTTC.